The source of this T cell receptor (beta chain) is a study of cytotoxic CD8 clonotypes in ibrutinib-treated CLL. Study at large: The patients, under 13 relapsed/refractory and about 14 treatment-naive, included about 18 who were IGHV unmutated. Response was recorded as partial in around 25 patients and complete in 2; at median roughly 63 months, around 14 remained remitted and some 12 had progressed. Overall study results and limits: Clonality correlated strongly with circulating CD8+ T cells and exceeded age-matched healthy donors at baseline. The study found clonality rose at ibrutinib response, then fell toward baseline at progression.

Remarks on this clone: Antigen specificity is unknown.

The V and J ends lost 3 bases and 8 bases respectively, with 13 bases between them. Germline CDR1 is LNHNV and CDR2 is YYDKDF (reference sequence). This CDR3 is 13 amino acids long. TCRdb's copy holds only in-frame clones and misses some; the assay was immunoSEQ multiplex PCR. This sample has fewer than 50,000 clones; roughly 69% occur once, and the top ten carry approximately 15%. The material was PBMCs, obtained after 12 months of ibrutinib treatment. This receptor was taken from a human donor with chronic lymphocytic leukemia. The chain has TRBV15 and TRBJ1-1; D gene unclear. CDR3 DNA sequence: TGTGCCACCAGCAGGGGAATGCCTTTGGAAGCTTTCTTT. Encoded protein: CATSRGMPLEAFF.